Given below is one TCR beta chain in context. The data are from a study of blood T cell repertoires in COVID-19. The CDR3 runs to 14 residues. The V and J ends lost 3 bases and 4 bases respectively, with 9 bases between them. Germline V gene lookup returns CDR1 WNHNN and CDR2 SYGVQD (reference sequence). Sequencing was performed with immunoSEQ multiplex PCR; in TCRdb, only in-frame clones are kept and a portion is missing. Among 250,000 or so clones, 80% to 90% were seen once, and the ten largest hold around 10%. The chain employs TRBV10-1 and TRBJ1-4; TRBD1 is a possible D gene (5 bases). Sequenced sample: PBMCs or T cells enriched from blood (not recorded which). The TCR was taken from a man aged 40-49 years who had recovered from COVID-19. The CDR3 coding sequence is TGCGCCAGCAGTGAAGGGCAGGGTAATGAAAAACTGTTTTTT. This encodes CASSEGQGNEKLFF.